This TCR beta chain is from a study of shared T cell receptors in the human thymus. Trimming took 1 base from V and 4 from J, leaving 17 bases between them. Germline loops: CDR1 SGHVS, CDR2 FQNEAQ. The CDR3 has 16 residues. The table came from immunoSEQ multiplex PCR; TCRdb's copy has only in-frame clones and leaves some out. The repertoire includes hundreds of thousands of clones, roughly 74% of them detected once, and roughly 0.013% sits in the top ten. This sample was shared with a second study, whose subject was human thymus T cells. That publication notes: Donation came from healthy Finnish infants having corrective surgery for congenital heart defects. Use of V and J genes seemed skewed within the thymic and blood repertoires.

The sequenced material came from thymocytes. This clonotype originated in a boy under three years old with a congenital heart defect. The V call is TRBV7-8, the J call TRBJ2-7; maybe TRBD1 (5 bases). The CDR3 nucleotides are TGTGCCAGCAGCTTAGGGGGATGGGGCCCCTCGTACGAGCAGTACTTC. It is translated as CASSLGGWGPSYEQYF.